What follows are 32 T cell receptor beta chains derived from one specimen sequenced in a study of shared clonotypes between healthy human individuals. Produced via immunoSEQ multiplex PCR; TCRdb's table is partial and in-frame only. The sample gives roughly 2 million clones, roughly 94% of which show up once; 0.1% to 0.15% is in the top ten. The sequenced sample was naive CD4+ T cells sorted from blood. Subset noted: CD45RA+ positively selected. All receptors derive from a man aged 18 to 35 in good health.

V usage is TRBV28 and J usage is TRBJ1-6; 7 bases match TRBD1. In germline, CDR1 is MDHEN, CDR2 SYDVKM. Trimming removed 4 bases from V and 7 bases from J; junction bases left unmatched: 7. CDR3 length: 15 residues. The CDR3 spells CASSSPRDRNSPLHF. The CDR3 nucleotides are TGTGCCAGCAGTTCACCCCGGGACAGAAATTCACCCCTCCACTTT.

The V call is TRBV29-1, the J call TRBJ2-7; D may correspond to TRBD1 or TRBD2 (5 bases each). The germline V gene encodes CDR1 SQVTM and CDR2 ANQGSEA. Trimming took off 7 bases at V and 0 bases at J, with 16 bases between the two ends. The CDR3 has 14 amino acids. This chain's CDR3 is CSGSGKGSSYEQYF. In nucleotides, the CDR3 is TGCAGCGGCTCAGGGAAAGGGAGCTCCTACGAGCAGTACTTC.

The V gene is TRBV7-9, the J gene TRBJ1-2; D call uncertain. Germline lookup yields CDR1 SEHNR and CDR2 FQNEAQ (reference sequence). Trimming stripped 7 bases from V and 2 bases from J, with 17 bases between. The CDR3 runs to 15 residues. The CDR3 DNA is TGTGCCAGCAACCCCACCTTTGTCGGGAACTATGGCTACACCTTC. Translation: CASNPTFVGNYGYTF. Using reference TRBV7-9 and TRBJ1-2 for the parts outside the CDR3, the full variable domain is DTGVSQNPRHKITKRGQNVTFRCDPISEHNRLYWYRQTLGQGPEFLTYFQNEAQLEKSRLLSDRFSAERPKGSFSTLEIQRTEQGDSAMYLCASNPTFVGNYGYTFGSGTRLTVV.

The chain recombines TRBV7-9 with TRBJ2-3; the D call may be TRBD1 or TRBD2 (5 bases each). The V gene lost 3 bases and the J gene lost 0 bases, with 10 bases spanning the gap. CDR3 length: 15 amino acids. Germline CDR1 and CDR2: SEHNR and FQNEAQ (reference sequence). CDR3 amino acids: CASSLRAGSTDTQYF. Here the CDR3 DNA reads TGTGCCAGCAGCTTGAGGGCAGGGAGCACAGATACGCAGTATTTT. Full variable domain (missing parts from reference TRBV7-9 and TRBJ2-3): DTGVSQNPRHKITKRGQNVTFRCDPISEHNRLYWYRQTLGQGPEFLTYFQNEAQLEKSRLLSDRFSAERPKGSFSTLEIQRTEQGDSAMYLCASSLRAGSTDTQYFGPGTRLTVL.

CDR3 in amino acids: CASSVSGGGYNEQFF. As DNA, the CDR3 is TGTGCCAGCAGCGTTAGCGGAGGAGGCTACAATGAGCAGTTCTTC. V usage is TRBV9 and J usage is TRBJ2-1, with a tentative D call TRBD2 (6 bases). Germline values: CDR1 SGDLS, CDR2 YYNGEE. Trimming removed 2 bases from V and 3 bases from J, with 12 bases in between. This CDR3 is built from 15 residues.

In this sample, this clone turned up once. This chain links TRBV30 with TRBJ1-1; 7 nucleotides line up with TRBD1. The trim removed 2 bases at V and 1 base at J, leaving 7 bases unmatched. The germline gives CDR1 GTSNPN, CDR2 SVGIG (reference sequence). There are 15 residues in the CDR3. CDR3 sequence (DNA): TGTGCCTGGAGTTTTAACAGGGGCGAGAACACTGAAGCTTTCTTT. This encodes CAWSFNRGENTEAFF.

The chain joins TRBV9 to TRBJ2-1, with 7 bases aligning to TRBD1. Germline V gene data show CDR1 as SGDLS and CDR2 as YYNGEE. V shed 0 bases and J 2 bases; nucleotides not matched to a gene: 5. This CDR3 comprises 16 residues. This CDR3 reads CASSVGGTATYNEQFF. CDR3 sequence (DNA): TGTGCCAGCAGCGTAGGGGGGACAGCAACCTACAATGAGCAGTTCTTC.

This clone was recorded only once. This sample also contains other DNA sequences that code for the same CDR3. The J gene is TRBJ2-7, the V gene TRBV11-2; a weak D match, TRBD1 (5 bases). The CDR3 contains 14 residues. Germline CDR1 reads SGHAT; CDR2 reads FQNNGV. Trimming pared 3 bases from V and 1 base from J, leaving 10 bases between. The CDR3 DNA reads TGTGCCAGCAGCTTCGCTCAGGGTTCCTACGAGCAGTACTTC. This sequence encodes CASSFAQGSYEQYF.

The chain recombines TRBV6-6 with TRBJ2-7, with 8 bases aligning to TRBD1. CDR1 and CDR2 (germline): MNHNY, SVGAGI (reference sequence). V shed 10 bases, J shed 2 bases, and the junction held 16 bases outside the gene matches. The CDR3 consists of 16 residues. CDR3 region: CAIGWTGKGMAYEQYF. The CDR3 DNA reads TGTGCCATCGGATGGACAGGGAAGGGGATGGCCTACGAGCAGTACTTC.

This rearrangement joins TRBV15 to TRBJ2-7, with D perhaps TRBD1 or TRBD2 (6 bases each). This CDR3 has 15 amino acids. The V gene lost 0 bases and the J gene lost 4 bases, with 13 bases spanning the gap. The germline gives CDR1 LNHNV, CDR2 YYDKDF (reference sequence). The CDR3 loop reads CATSRDSGAGYEQYF. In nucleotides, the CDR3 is TGTGCCACCAGCAGAGATTCAGGGGCGGGATACGAGCAGTACTTC.

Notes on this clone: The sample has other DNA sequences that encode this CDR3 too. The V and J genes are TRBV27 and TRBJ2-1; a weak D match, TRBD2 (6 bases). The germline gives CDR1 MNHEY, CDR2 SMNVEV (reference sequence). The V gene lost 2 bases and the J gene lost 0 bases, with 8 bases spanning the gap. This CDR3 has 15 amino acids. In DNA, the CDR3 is TGTGCCAGCAGTTTACGGACTAACTCCTACAATGAGCAGTTCTTC. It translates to CASSLRTNSYNEQFF.

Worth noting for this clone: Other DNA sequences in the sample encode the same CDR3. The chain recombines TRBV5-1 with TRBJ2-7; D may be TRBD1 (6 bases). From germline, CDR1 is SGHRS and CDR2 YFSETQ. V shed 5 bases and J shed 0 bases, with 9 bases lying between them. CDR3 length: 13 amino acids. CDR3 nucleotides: TGCGCCAGCAGTGGGGACAACTCCTACGAGCAGTACTTC. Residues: CASSGDNSYEQYF.

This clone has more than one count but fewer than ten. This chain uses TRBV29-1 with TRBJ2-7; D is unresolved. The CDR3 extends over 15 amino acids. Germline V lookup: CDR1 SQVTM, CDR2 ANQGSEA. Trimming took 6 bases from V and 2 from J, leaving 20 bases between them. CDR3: CSVVRGGAPPYEQYF. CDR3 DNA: TGCAGCGTGGTCAGAGGTGGAGCACCACCCTACGAGCAGTACTTC.

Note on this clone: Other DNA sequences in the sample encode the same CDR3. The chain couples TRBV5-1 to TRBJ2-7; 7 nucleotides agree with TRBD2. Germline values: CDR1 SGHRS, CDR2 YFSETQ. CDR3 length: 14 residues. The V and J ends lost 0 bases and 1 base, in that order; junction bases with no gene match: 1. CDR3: CASSLGGSSYEQYF. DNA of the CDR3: TGCGCCAGCAGCTTGGGCGGGAGTTCCTACGAGCAGTACTTC. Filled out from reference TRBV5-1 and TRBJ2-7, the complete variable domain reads KAGVTQTPRYLIKTRGQQVTLSCSPISGHRSVSWYQQTPGQGLQFLFEYFSETQRNKGNFPGRFSGRQFSNSRSEMNVSTLELGDSALYLCASSLGGSSYEQYFGPGTRLTVT.

CDR3 amino acids: CASSLRSRGKLFF. The CDR3 DNA reads TGTGCCAGCAGTTTAAGGTCTCGGGGGAAACTGTTTTTT. The chain links TRBV27 to TRBJ1-4, with a weak D call TRBD1 (5 bases). The CDR3 length is 13 residues. V was shortened by 2 bases and J by 11 bases, with 12 bases between the two germline ends. Germline CDR1 MNHEY, CDR2 SMNVEV (reference sequence).

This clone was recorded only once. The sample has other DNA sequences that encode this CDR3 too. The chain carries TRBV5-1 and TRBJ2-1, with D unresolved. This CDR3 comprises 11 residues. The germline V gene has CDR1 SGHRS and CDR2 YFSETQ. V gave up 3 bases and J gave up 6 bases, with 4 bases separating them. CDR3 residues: CASSSRNEQFF. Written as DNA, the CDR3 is TGCGCCAGCAGCTCTCGCAATGAGCAGTTCTTC.

DNA for the CDR3: TGTGCCAGCAGCTTTCAGACTAGCGGGACCTCCGAGCAGTACTTC. As protein: CASSFQTSGTSEQYF. The chain carries TRBV7-9 and TRBJ2-7; TRBD2 matches at 11 bases. The CDR3 length is 15 residues. Germline trimming cut 3 bases from V and 6 bases from J; bases unmatched to any gene: 7. Per germline, CDR1 SEHNR and CDR2 FQNEAQ (reference sequence).

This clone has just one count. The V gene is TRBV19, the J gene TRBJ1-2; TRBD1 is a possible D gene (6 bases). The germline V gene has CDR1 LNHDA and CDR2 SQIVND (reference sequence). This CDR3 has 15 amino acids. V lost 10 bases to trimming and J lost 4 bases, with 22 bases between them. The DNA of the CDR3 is TGTGCCACCGCGGGAGGGGGACCTACGGGCTATGGCTACACCTTC. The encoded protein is CATAGGGPTGYGYTF.

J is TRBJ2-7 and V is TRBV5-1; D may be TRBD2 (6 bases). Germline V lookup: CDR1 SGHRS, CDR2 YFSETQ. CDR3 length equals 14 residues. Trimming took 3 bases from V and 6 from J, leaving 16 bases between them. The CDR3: CASSSGTAWGEQYF. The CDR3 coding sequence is TGCGCCAGCAGCTCCGGGACTGCCTGGGGCGAGCAGTACTTC.

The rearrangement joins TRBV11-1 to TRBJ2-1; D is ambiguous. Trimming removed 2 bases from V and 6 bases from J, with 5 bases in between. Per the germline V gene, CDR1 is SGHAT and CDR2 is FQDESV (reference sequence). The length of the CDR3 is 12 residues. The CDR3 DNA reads TGTGCCAGCAGCTTAAAAGGCAATGAGCAGTTCTTC. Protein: CASSLKGNEQFF.

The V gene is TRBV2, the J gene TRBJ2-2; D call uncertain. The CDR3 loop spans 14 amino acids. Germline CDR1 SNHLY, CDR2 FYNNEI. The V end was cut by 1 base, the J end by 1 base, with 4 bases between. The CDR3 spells CASSEEWNTGELFF. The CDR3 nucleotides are TGTGCCAGCAGTGAAGAGTGGAACACCGGGGAGCTGTTTTTT.

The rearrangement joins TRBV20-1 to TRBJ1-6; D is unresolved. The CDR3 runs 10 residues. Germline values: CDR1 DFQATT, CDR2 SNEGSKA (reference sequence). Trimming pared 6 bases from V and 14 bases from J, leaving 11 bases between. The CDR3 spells CSAPQATLHF. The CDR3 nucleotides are TGCAGTGCCCCCCAAGCGACCCTCCACTTT.

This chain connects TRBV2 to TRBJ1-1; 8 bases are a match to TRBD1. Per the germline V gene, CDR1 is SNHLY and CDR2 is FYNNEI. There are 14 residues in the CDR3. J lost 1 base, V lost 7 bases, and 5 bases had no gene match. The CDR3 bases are TGTGCCAGCACCGAGGACAGGGCGAACACTGAAGCTTTCTTT. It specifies CASTEDRANTEAFF.

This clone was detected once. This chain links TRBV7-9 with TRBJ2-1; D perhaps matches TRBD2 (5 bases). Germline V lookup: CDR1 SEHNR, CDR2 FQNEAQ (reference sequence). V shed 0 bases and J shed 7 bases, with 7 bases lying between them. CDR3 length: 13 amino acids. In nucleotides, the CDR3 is TGTGCCAGCAGCTTAGCTGAGGGAAATGAGCAGTTCTTC. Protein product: CASSLAEGNEQFF.

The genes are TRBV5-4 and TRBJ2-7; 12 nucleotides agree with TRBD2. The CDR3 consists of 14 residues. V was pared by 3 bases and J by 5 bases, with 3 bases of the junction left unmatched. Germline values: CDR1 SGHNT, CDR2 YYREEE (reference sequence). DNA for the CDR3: TGTGCCAGCAGCTCGACTAGCGGGAGCCACGAGCAGTACTTC. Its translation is CASSSTSGSHEQYF.

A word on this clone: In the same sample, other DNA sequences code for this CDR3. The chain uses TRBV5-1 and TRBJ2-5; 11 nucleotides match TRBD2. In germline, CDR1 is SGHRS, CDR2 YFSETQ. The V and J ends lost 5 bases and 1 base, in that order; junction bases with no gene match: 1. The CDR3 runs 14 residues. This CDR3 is CASRLAGGQETQYF. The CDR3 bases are TGCGCCAGCAGGCTAGCGGGGGGCCAAGAGACCCAGTACTTC. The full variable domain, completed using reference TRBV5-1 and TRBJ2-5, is KAGVTQTPRYLIKTRGQQVTLSCSPISGHRSVSWYQQTPGQGLQFLFEYFSETQRNKGNFPGRFSGRQFSNSRSEMNVSTLELGDSALYLCASRLAGGQETQYFGPGTRLLVL.

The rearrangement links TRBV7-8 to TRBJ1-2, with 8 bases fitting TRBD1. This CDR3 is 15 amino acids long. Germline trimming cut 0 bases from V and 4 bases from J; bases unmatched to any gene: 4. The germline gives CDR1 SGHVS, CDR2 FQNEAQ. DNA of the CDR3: TGTGCCAGCAGCTTAGCGAGGACAGGGTTCTATGGCTACACCTTC. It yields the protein CASSLARTGFYGYTF.

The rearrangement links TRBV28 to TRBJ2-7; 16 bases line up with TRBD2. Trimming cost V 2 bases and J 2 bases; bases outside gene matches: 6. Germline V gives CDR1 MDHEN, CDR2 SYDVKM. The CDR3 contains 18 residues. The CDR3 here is CASSLQGLAGGPAYEQYF. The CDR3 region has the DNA TGTGCCAGCAGTTTACAGGGACTAGCGGGGGGGCCAGCCTACGAGCAGTACTTC.

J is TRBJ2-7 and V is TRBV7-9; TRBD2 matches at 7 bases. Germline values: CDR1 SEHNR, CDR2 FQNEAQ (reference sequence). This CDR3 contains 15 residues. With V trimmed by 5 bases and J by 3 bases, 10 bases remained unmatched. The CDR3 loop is CASSPGLQNIYEQYF. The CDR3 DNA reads TGTGCCAGCAGCCCGGGACTACAAAACATCTACGAGCAGTACTTC.

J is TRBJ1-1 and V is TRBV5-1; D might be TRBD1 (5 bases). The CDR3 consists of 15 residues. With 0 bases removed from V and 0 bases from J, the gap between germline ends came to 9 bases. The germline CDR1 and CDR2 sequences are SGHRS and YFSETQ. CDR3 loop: CASSLELRVNTEAFF. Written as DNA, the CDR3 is TGCGCCAGCAGCTTGGAGCTCAGGGTGAACACTGAAGCTTTCTTT.

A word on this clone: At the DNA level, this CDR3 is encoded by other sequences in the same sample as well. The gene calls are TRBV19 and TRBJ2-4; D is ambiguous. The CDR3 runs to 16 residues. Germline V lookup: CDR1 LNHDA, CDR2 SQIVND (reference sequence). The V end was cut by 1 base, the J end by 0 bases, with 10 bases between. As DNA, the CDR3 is TGTGCCAGTAGTATAGGCGACACCCTAGCCAAAAACATTCAGTACTTC. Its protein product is CASSIGDTLAKNIQYF.

The CDR3 region has the DNA TGTGCCAGCAGCGTAGGATCGTCGCTAGCGGGAGTTGCCTACGAGCAGTACTTC. Protein: CASSVGSSLAGVAYEQYF. The gene calls are TRBV9 and TRBJ2-7, with 10 positions matching TRBD2. Germline V gives CDR1 SGDLS, CDR2 YYNGEE. The V segment lost 0 bases and the J segment 2 bases; nucleotides outside the gene matches: 11. The CDR3 spans 18 residues.